Listed here is a single T cell receptor (beta chain). The antigen is unknown. Trimming took off 8 bases at V and 7 bases at J, with 15 bases between the two ends. This CDR3 has 13 residues. Germline V gives CDR1 MGHDK, CDR2 SYGVNS. TCRdb's table, derived via immunoSEQ multiplex PCR, lists solely in-frame clones and lacks some. Among around 580,000 clones, 95% to 98% were seen once, and the ten largest hold 0.3%. These data are taken from a study of shared clonotypes between healthy human individuals. Study-level information: Three CD4 naive, three CD4 memory, two CD8 naive and one CD8 memory plate were used per donor. General study results and limits: Researchers found naive subsets generally carried larger estimated richness than memory subsets. Shared clonotypes: 4.5% to 5% naive CD4, around 4% naive CD8, less than 2.5% memory CD4, under 0.5% memory CD8. When compared with the clonotypes that were shared by all four sorted-subset donors, the non-shared clonotypes turned out to have lower generation probabilities.

CD45RO-negative, CCR7-selected cells formed the naive CD8 fraction, which excluded terminally differentiated effector memory CD45RA+ cells. The sequenced sample was naive CD8+ T cells sorted from blood. This chain connects TRBV25-1 to TRBJ2-1, with a possible D match to TRBD1 (6 bases). This receptor was taken from a man aged 25-40 years in good health. CDR3 sequence: CASSHLRGNEQFF. CDR3 nucleotide sequence: TGTGCCAGCTCCCACCTAAGGGGGAATGAGCAGTTCTTC.